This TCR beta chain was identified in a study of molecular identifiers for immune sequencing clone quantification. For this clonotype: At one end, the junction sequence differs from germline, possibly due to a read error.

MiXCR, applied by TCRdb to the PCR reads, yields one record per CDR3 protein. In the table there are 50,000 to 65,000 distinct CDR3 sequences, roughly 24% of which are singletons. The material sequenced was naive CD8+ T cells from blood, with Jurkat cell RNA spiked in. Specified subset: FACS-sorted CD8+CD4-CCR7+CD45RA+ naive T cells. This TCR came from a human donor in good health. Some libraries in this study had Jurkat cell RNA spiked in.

The CDR3, as DNA: TGTGCCAGCAGCCTAGGACTGGCGGGAGCTAGGGCCTACAATAAGCAGTTCTTC. Translating gives CASSLGLAGARAYNKQFF. The chain combines TRBV11-2 with TRBJ2-1; the match to TRBD2 covers 7 bases. The CDR3 has 18 residues. From germline, CDR1 is SGHAT and CDR2 FQNNGV.